A selection of T cell receptor beta chains follows, all from one sample in a study of beta chain features in type 1 diabetes. Only in-frame clones appear in the TCRdb table, and some are missing; sequencing was by immunoSEQ multiplex PCR. The sample contains about 250,000 clones, roughly an eighth of which appear only once. Material for sequencing was naive CD4+ T cells from blood. Receptor source: a woman aged 40 to 50 in good health. CDR3s include the opening cysteine and the closing phenylalanine or tryptophan. A D gene is named only where the DNA matches it firmly. The listing skips clone size in some rows; elsewhere it reads once, few, many or a size class.

j_gene: TRBJ2-7; v_gene: TRBV7-8; abundance: -; d_gene: TRBD2; CDR3nt: TGTGCCAGCAGCTCCTGGACTAGCGGGGGGGACCACGAGCAGTACTTC; CDR3aa: CASSSWTSGGDHEQYF
j_gene: TRBJ1-1; v_gene: TRBV29-1; abundance: -; d_gene: -; CDR3nt: TGCAGCGTCTCGGGGATGAACACTGAAGCTTTCTTT; CDR3aa: CSVSGMNTEAFF
j_gene: TRBJ2-3; v_gene: TRBV4-1; abundance: -; d_gene: TRBD2; CDR3nt: TGCGCCATCTCGAAGGGGGGCGGGGGGCGCACAGATACGCAGTATTTT; CDR3aa: CAISKGGGGRTDTQYF
j_gene: TRBJ2-6; v_gene: TRBV6-6; abundance: few; d_gene: -; CDR3nt: TGTGCCAGCAGCCTCAGGGCTCCTGGGGCCAACGTCCTGACTTTC; CDR3aa: CASSLRAPGANVLTF
j_gene: TRBJ2-7; v_gene: TRBV27; abundance: -; d_gene: TRBD1; CDR3nt: TGTGCCAGCACCCATACACCCGGGACAGGGGTGTACGAGCAGTACTTC; CDR3aa: CASTHTPGTGVYEQYF
j_gene: TRBJ1-5; v_gene: TRBV7-8; abundance: -; d_gene: TRBD1; CDR3nt: TGTGCCAGCAGCGTAGACAGGGTTATTCAGCCCCAGCATTTT; CDR3aa: CASSVDRVIQPQHF
j_gene: TRBJ1-4; v_gene: TRBV2; abundance: few; d_gene: -; CDR3nt: TGTGCCAGCAGGGCTCTTGTCGCAACTAATGAAAAACTGTTTTTT; CDR3aa: CASRALVATNEKLFF
j_gene: TRBJ1-3; v_gene: TRBV27; abundance: -; d_gene: TRBD1; CDR3nt: TGTGCCAGCAGTGTGCAGGGGGGCGGAAACACCATATATTTT; CDR3aa: CASSVQGGGNTIYF
j_gene: TRBJ2-3; v_gene: TRBV20-1; abundance: many; d_gene: -; CDR3nt: TGCAGTGGAACTCGCTTGGATACGCAGTATTTT; CDR3aa: CSGTRLDTQYF
j_gene: TRBJ2-1; v_gene: TRBV6-5; abundance: -; d_gene: -; CDR3nt: TGTGCCAGCAGTTACTTGTTCTTCTTCTTC; CDR3aa: CASSYLFFFF
j_gene: TRBJ1-1; v_gene: TRBV21-1; abundance: few; d_gene: -; CDR3nt: TGTGCCAGCAGCAAAGCTCCTCTCTGGGGGGACACTGAAGCTTTCTTT; CDR3aa: CASSKAPLWGDTEAFF
j_gene: TRBJ2-7; v_gene: TRBV5-1; abundance: few; d_gene: TRBD2; CDR3nt: TGCGCCAGCAGCCCCCTAGCGGGGGGAACCTACGAGCAGTACTTC; CDR3aa: CASSPLAGGTYEQYF
j_gene: TRBJ2-3; v_gene: TRBV5-1; abundance: -; d_gene: TRBD2; CDR3nt: TGCGCCAGCAGCGCCGGGACTAGCGGGATTCGGATGTCAGATACGCAGTATTTT; CDR3aa: CASSAGTSGIRMSDTQYF
j_gene: TRBJ2-3; v_gene: TRBV27; abundance: -; d_gene: TRBD2; CDR3nt: TGTGCCAGCAGTTTAATCTTCGCGGGGGGTTCCGATACGCAGTATTTT; CDR3aa: CASSLIFAGGSDTQYF
j_gene: TRBJ1-2; v_gene: TRBV27; abundance: -; d_gene: TRBD1; CDR3nt: TGTGCCAGCAGTTTATCGAACAGGGGCGAAGGCTACACCTTC; CDR3aa: CASSLSNRGEGYTF
j_gene: TRBJ1-1; v_gene: TRBV18; abundance: -; d_gene: TRBD1; CDR3nt: TGTGCCAGCTCACCGGAGGGACAGGACACTGAAGCTTTCTTT; CDR3aa: CASSPEGQDTEAFF
j_gene: TRBJ2-5; v_gene: TRBV4-1; abundance: few; d_gene: -; CDR3nt: TGCGCCAGCAGCCAAGATCCTGACACCCAAGAGACCCAGTACTTC; CDR3aa: CASSQDPDTQETQYF